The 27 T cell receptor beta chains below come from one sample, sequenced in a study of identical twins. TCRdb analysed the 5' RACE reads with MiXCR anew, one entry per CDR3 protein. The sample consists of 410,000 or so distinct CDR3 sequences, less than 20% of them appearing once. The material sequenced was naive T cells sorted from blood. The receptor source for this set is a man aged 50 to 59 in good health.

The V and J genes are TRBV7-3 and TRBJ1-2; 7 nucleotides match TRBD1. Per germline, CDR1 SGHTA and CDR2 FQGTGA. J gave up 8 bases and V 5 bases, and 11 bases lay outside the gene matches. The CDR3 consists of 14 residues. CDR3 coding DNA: TGTGCCAGCAGCGAGGGAACAGGGGATCAGGGCTACACCTTC. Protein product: CASSEGTGDQGYTF.

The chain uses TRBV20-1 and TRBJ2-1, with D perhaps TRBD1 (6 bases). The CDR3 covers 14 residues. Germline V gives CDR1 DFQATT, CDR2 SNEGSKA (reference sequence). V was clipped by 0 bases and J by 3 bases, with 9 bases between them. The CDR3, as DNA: TGCAGTGCTAGAGAAAGGGACATCTACAATGAGCAGTTCTTC. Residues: CSARERDIYNEQFF.

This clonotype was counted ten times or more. In nucleotides, the CDR3 is TGTGCCAGCAGATGGACTAGCGGGGGCCACGAGCAGTACTTC. It translates to CASRWTSGGHEQYF. The V call is TRBV12-3 or TRBV12-4, the J call TRBJ2-7; 13 bases map to TRBD2. V gave up 6 bases and J gave up 5 bases; unmatched junction bases: 4. The CDR3 contains 14 residues.

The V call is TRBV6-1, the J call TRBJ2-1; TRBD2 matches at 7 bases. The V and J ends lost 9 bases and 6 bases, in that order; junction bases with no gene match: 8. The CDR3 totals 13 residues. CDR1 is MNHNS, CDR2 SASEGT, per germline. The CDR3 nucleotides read TGTGCCAGTCATGAAGCGGGGCCCAATGAGCAGTTCTTC. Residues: CASHEAGPNEQFF.

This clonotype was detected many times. Here the CDR3 DNA reads TGTGCCAGCTCACCACTCGACACGCAGTATTTT. This encodes CASSPLDTQYF. The chain has TRBV18 and TRBJ2-3, with unresolved D. CDR3 size: 11 residues. Germline CDR1 reads KGHSH; CDR2 reads LQKENI. Trimming cost V 1 base and J 9 bases, with 5 bases left between them.

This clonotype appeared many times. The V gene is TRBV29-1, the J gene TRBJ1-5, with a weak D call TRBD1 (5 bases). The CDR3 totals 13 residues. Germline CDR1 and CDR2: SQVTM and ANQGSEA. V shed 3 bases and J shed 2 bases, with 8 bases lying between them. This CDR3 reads CSVDQGGNQPQHF. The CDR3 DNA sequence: TGCAGCGTTGATCAGGGTGGCAATCAGCCCCAGCATTTT. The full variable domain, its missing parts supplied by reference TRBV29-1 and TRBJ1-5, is SAVISQKPSRDICQRGTSLTIQCQVDSQVTMMFWYRQQPGQSLTLIATANQGSEATYESGFVIDKFPISRPNLTFSTLTVSNMSPEDSSIYLCSVDQGGNQPQHFGDGTRLSIL.

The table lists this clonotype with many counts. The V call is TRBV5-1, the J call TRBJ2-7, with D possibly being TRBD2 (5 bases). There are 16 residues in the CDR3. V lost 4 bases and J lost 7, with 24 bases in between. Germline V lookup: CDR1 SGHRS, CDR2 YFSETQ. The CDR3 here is CASSPTYEDLGREQYF. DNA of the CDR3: TGCGCCAGCAGCCCTACCTACGAGGATTTAGGGAGAGAGCAGTACTTC.

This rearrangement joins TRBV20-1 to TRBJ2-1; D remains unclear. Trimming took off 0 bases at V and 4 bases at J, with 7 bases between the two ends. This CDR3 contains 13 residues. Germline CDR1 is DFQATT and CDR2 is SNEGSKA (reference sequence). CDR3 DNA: TGCAGTGCTAGAGATCTCGCATACAATGAGCAGTTCTTC. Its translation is CSARDLAYNEQFF.

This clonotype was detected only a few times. The CDR3, as DNA: TGTGCCAGCAGTTACTTTAGGACAGGGTGGGGAGAGCAGTACTTC. As protein: CASSYFRTGWGEQYF. This rearrangement joins TRBV6-5 to TRBJ2-7; TRBD1 aligns across 8 bases. V lost 1 base and J lost 7; bases outside the gene matches: 9. The CDR3 extends over 15 amino acids. CDR1 is MNHEY, CDR2 SVGAGI, per germline.

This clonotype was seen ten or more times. CDR3 DNA: TGTGCCAGCAGTGAAAGGGGCGGGAGGAGCAATGAGCAGTTCTTC. It encodes CASSERGGRSNEQFF. This chain joins TRBV2 and TRBJ2-1; 8 nucleotides match TRBD2. The J segment lost 6 bases and the V segment lost 2 bases, leaving 6 bases of the junction unmatched. CDR1 and CDR2 (germline): SNHLY, FYNNEI. The CDR3 contains 15 residues. Full variable domain (missing parts from reference TRBV2 and TRBJ2-1): EPEVTQTPSHQVTQMGQEVILRCVPISNHLYFYWYRQILGQKVEFLVSFYNNEISEKSEIFDDQFSVERPDGSNFTLKIRSTKLEDSAMYFCASSERGGRSNEQFFGPGTRLTVL.

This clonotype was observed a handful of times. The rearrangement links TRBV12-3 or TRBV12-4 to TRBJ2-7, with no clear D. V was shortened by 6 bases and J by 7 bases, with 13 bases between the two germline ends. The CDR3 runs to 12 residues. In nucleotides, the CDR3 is TGTGCCAGCAGCCAAGGACCGTGGGAGCAGTACTTC. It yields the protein CASSQGPWEQYF.

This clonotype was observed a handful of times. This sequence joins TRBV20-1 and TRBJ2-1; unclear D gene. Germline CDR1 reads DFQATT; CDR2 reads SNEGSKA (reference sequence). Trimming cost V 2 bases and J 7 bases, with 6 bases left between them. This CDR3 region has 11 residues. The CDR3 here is CSARIVNEQFF. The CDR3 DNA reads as TGCAGTGCTAGAATAGTGAATGAGCAGTTCTTC.

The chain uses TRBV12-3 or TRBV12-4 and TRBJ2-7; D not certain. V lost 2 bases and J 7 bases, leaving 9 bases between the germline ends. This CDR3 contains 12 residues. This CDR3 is CASSLRLREQYF. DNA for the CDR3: TGTGCCAGCAGTTTAAGGCTAAGGGAGCAGTACTTC.

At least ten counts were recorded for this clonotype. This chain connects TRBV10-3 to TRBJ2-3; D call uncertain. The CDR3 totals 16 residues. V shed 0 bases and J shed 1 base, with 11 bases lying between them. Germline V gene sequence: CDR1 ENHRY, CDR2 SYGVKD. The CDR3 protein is CAISESLSLGTDTQYF. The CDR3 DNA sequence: TGTGCCATCAGTGAGTCGCTTAGCCTGGGCACAGATACGCAGTATTTT.

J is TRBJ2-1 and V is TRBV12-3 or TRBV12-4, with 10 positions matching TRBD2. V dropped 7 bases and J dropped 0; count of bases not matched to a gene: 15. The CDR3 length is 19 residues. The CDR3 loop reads CASTGQGYLAGVSYNEQFF. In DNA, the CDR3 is TGTGCCAGCACTGGACAGGGCTACCTAGCGGGAGTCTCCTACAATGAGCAGTTCTTC.

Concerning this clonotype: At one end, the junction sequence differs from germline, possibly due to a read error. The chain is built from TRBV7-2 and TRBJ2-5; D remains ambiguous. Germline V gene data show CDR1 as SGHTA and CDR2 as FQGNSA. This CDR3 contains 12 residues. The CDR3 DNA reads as TGTGCCAGCAGCTTAGCCTTGGAGAGCCAGTACTTC. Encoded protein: CASSLALESQYF.

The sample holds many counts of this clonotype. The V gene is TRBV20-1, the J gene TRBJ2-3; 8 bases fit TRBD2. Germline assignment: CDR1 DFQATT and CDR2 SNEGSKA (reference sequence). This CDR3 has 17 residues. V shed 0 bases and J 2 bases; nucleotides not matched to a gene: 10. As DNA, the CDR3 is TGCAGTGCTAGAGATCGGTTAAGCGGGGGTTTCACAGATACGCAGTATTTT. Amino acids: CSARDRLSGGFTDTQYF.

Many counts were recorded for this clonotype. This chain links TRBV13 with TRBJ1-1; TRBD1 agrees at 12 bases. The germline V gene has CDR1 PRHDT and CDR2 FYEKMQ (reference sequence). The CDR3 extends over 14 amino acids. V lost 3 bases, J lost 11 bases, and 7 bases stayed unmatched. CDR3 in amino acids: CASSFRDRGRVAFF. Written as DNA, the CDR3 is TGTGCCAGCAGCTTCCGGGACAGGGGGCGAGTGGCTTTCTTT.

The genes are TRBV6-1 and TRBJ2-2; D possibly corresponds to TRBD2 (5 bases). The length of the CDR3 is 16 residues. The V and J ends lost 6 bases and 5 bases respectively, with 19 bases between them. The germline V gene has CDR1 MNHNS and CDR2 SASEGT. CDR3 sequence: CASSRSGPGITGELFF. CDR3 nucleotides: TGTGCCAGCAGCCGGTCCGGACCCGGGATTACCGGGGAGCTGTTTTTT.

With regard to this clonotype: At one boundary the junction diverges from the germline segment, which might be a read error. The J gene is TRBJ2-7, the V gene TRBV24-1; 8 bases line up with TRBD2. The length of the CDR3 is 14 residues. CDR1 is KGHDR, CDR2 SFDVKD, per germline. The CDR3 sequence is CASSAGLAGYEQYF. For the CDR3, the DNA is TGTGCCTCCAGTGCCGGGCTAGCGGGCTACGAGCAGTACTTC.

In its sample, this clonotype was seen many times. CDR3 region: CASSQDRSGYTF. In DNA form, the CDR3 reads TGCGCCAGCAGCCAAGATAGGTCTGGCTACACCTTC. The J gene is TRBJ1-2, the V gene TRBV4-3; D is uncertain. This CDR3 comprises 12 residues. Germline CDR1 and CDR2: LGHNA and YSLEER. Between the trimmed V and J ends, which lost 0 bases and 7 bases, there was a span of 6 bases.

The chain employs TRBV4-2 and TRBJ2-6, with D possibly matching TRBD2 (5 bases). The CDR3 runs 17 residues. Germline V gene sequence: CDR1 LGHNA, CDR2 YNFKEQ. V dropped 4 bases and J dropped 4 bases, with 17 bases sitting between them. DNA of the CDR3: TGTGCCAGCAGCCGCGGACTCTCAAGCGCCGGGGCCAACGTCCTGACTTTC. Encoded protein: CASSRGLSSAGANVLTF.

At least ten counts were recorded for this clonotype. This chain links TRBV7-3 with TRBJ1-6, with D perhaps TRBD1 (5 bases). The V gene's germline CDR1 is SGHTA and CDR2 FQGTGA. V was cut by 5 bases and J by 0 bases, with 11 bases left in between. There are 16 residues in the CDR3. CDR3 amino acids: CASSTYRSSYNSPLHF. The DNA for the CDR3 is TGTGCCAGCAGCACCTACAGGAGCTCCTATAATTCACCCCTCCACTTT.

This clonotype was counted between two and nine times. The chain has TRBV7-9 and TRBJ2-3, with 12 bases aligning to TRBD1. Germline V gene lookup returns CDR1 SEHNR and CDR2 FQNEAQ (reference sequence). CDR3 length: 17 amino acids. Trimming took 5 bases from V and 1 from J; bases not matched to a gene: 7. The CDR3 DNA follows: TGTGCCAGCAGCCGCCGGGACAGGGGGCGTCGCACAGATACGCAGTATTTT. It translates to CASSRRDRGRRTDTQYF.

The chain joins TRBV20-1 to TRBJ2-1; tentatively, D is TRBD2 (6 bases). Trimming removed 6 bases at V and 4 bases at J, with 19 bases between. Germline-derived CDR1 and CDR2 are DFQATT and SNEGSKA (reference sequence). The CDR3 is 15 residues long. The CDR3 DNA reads TGCAGTGCCAGAAGAGCGGGTCAGGTTTACAATGAGCAGTTCTTC. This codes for CSARRAGQVYNEQFF.

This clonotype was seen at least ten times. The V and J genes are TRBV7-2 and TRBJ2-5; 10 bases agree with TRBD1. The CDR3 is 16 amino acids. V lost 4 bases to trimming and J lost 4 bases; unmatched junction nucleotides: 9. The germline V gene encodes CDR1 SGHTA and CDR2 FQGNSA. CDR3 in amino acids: CASSYPTGGGGETQYF. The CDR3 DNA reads TGTGCCAGCAGCTATCCGACAGGGGGCGGCGGAGAGACCCAGTACTTC.

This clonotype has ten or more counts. Here the CDR3 reads CASSWDSRHEQFF. The CDR3 nucleotides are TGTGCCAGCAGCTGGGACAGCCGCCATGAGCAGTTCTTC. The J gene is TRBJ2-1, the V gene TRBV6-2 or TRBV6-3, with 7 bases that match TRBD1. This CDR3 region has 13 residues. Germline lookup yields CDR1 MNHEY and CDR2 SVGEGT. After removal of 6 bases from V and 8 bases from J, the junction contained 7 bases not matched to a gene.